This T cell receptor (beta chain) was obtained from a study of T cell repertoires in cytomegalovirus infection. For the study at large: CMV infection plus the matching HLA type was flagged by public TCR beta signatures.

The study's findings and limits: Within the response measured ex vivo, HLA-C-restricted CMV-specific TCR beta clonotypes were dominant.

In this sample, this clonotype turned up many times. The antigen is not known. The V gene end was trimmed by 9 bases and the J gene end by 0 bases; junction bases not matched to a gene: 4. Germline V CDR1 and CDR2: SGHVS, FQNEAQ. The CDR3 length is 13 residues. Via MiXCR, TCRdb re-called the reads, giving one row per CDR3 protein. This table has some 600,000 distinct CDR3 sequences, roughly 24% appearing once. The specimen was CD8+ T cells from PBMCs. This sequence originates from a human donor in good health (CMV status not recorded). Some clones in this sample may be carry-over from other donors' samples. J is TRBJ2-7 and V is TRBV7-8; 8 bases line up with TRBD1. The CDR3 coding sequence is TGTGCCAGTACAGGGGGAGGCTCCTACGAGCAGTACTTC. Translating gives CASTGGGSYEQYF.